These T cell receptor beta chains were read from a single sample in a study of OX40 agonist ivuxolimab in advanced cancers. Only in-frame clones appear in the TCRdb table, and some are missing; sequencing was by immunoSEQ multiplex PCR. The sample includes 42,000 or so clones, over 65% seen only once; the top ten take less than 30%. The sample here was CD4+ or CD8+ T cells sorted from blood, taken in a trial of the OX40 agonist ivuxolimab. The receptors were gathered from an adult with an advanced solid tumor such as melanoma, head and neck, liver or kidney cancer. Both conserved end residues are part of each CDR3. The order of the fields is J gene, V gene, clone size, D gene, CDR3 DNA, CDR3 protein. D genes are given only for firm matches. Size is stated for part of the rows, as once, few or many counts, or as a class when the clone is expanded.

J gene: TRBJ2-1
V gene: TRBV6-5
clone size: -
D gene: TRBD1
CDR3 DNA: TGTGCCAGCAGTATGACAGGGGCCTACAATGAGCAGTTCTTC
CDR3 protein: CASSMTGAYNEQFF

J gene: TRBJ2-2
V gene: TRBV2
clone size: -
D gene: TRBD1
CDR3 DNA: TGTGCCAGCAGCAGGACAGGGAACACCGGGGAGCTGTTTTTT
CDR3 protein: CASSRTGNTGELFF

J gene: TRBJ1-4
V gene: TRBV21-1
clone size: -
D gene: -
CDR3 DNA: TGTGCCAGCAGCAAAGCGCAAGGGGAGCAAGAAAAACTGTTTTTT
CDR3 protein: CASSKAQGEQEKLFF

J gene: TRBJ2-2
V gene: TRBV6-1
clone size: -
D gene: TRBD2
CDR3 DNA: TGTGCCAGCAGTGAGATCGAGGGAGGGGACACCGGGGAGCTGTTTTTT
CDR3 protein: CASSEIEGGDTGELFF

J gene: TRBJ2-4
V gene: TRBV7-9
clone size: -
D gene: -
CDR3 DNA: TGTGCCAGCAGCTCCCCCCTAGCCAAAAACATTCAGTACTTC
CDR3 protein: CASSSPLAKNIQYF

J gene: TRBJ2-7
V gene: TRBV19
clone size: -
D gene: -
CDR3 DNA: TGTGCCAGTAGTCCAACAGGGACGGCCTACGAGCAGTACTTC
CDR3 protein: CASSPTGTAYEQYF

J gene: TRBJ2-5
V gene: TRBV5-8
clone size: once
D gene: -
CDR3 DNA: TGTGCTAGCAGCCCCGGGACGTTGGAAGGCCAAGAGACCCAGTACTTC
CDR3 protein: CASSPGTLEGQETQYF

J gene: TRBJ1-1
V gene: TRBV18
clone size: -
D gene: -
CDR3 DNA: TGTGCCAGCTCATCCTTATTGAACACTGAAGCTTTCTTT
CDR3 protein: CASSSLLNTEAFF

J gene: TRBJ1-1
V gene: TRBV11-2
clone size: -
D gene: -
CDR3 DNA: TGTGCCAGCAGCCTGAACGCCGGAAACACTGAAGCTTTCTTT
CDR3 protein: CASSLNAGNTEAFF

J gene: TRBJ2-1
V gene: TRBV7-8
clone size: -
D gene: -
CDR3 DNA: TGTGCCAGCAGTTCAGACAGGTACAGCTCCTACAATGAGCAGTTCTTC
CDR3 protein: CASSSDRYSSYNEQFF

J gene: TRBJ1-2
V gene: TRBV6-5
clone size: -
D gene: -
CDR3 DNA: TGTGCCAGCACGGCGACAGGACCTCTGACCGGCTACACCTTC
CDR3 protein: CASTATGPLTGYTF

J gene: TRBJ2-3
V gene: TRBV5-1
clone size: -
D gene: -
CDR3 DNA: TGCGCCAGCAGCAGGGGAGACACTAGCACAGATACGCAGTATTTT
CDR3 protein: CASSRGDTSTDTQYF

J gene: TRBJ2-3
V gene: TRBV6-4
clone size: -
D gene: TRBD1
CDR3 DNA: TGTGCCAGCAGCACAGGGGTTGCGACAGATACGCAGTATTTT
CDR3 protein: CASSTGVATDTQYF

J gene: TRBJ2-1
V gene: TRBV9
clone size: -
D gene: -
CDR3 DNA: TGTGCCAGCAGCGTCGAGCGGTGGTCCTACAATGAGCAGTTCTTC
CDR3 protein: CASSVERWSYNEQFF

J gene: TRBJ1-3
V gene: TRBV30
clone size: few
D gene: -
CDR3 DNA: TGTGCCTGGAGGGTTGGAAACACCATATATTTT
CDR3 protein: CAWRVGNTIYF

J gene: TRBJ1-1
V gene: TRBV29-1
clone size: once
D gene: -
CDR3 DNA: TGCAGCGCATTGCAAGCGGGTACTGAAGCTTTCTTT
CDR3 protein: CSALQAGTEAFF

J gene: TRBJ2-7
V gene: TRBV5-1
clone size: few
D gene: -
CDR3 DNA: TGCGCCAGCAGCCGGAATCGGGACCAGAATCACTACGAGCAGTACTTC
CDR3 protein: CASSRNRDQNHYEQYF

J gene: TRBJ2-5
V gene: TRBV7-2
clone size: -
D gene: TRBD2
CDR3 DNA: TGTGCCAGCAGTTTATATCTAGCGGGAGAGGGAGAGACCCAGTACTTC
CDR3 protein: CASSLYLAGEGETQYF

J gene: TRBJ1-4
V gene: TRBV25-1
clone size: -
D gene: -
CDR3 DNA: TGTGCCAGCAAGCAGGGGTTTGGTGAAAAACTGTTTTTT
CDR3 protein: CASKQGFGEKLFF

J gene: TRBJ2-3
V gene: TRBV18
clone size: -
D gene: -
CDR3 DNA: TGTGCCAGCTCACCGGAATCCAGGATGGATACGCAGTATTTT
CDR3 protein: CASSPESRMDTQYF

J gene: TRBJ2-2
V gene: TRBV9
clone size: few
D gene: TRBD2
CDR3 DNA: TGTGCCAGCAGCGTAGGACTAGCGGGCGCCACCGGGGAGCTGTTTTTT
CDR3 protein: CASSVGLAGATGELFF

J gene: TRBJ2-1
V gene: TRBV11-1
clone size: -
D gene: TRBD2
CDR3 DNA: TGTGCCAGCAGCTTCCAGGCAATAGCGGGGGCTGGCAATGAGCAGTTCTTC
CDR3 protein: CASSFQAIAGAGNEQFF

J gene: TRBJ2-1
V gene: TRBV7-9
clone size: -
D gene: TRBD2
CDR3 DNA: TGTGCCAGCAGCTCCACTACTAGCGGGGAGGAGAATGAGCAGTTCTTC
CDR3 protein: CASSSTTSGEENEQFF

J gene: TRBJ2-2
V gene: TRBV18
clone size: -
D gene: -
CDR3 DNA: TGTGCCAGCTCACCCCCGGGAGTGGGCGCCGGGGAGCTGTTTTTT
CDR3 protein: CASSPPGVGAGELFF

J gene: TRBJ2-7
V gene: TRBV2
clone size: -
D gene: -
CDR3 DNA: TGTGCCAGCAGTCTGTTAGGGGCAGATCGCGACGAGCAGTACTTC
CDR3 protein: CASSLLGADRDEQYF

J gene: TRBJ2-7
V gene: TRBV9
clone size: -
D gene: TRBD1
CDR3 DNA: TGTGCCAGCAGCATAAATCCGGGACAGGGATACGAGCAGTACTTC
CDR3 protein: CASSINPGQGYEQYF

J gene: TRBJ2-1
V gene: TRBV4-3
clone size: -
D gene: -
CDR3 DNA: TGCGCCAGCAGCCAAGGAGACTTTTACAATGAGCAGTTCTTC
CDR3 protein: CASSQGDFYNEQFF

J gene: TRBJ2-3
V gene: TRBV5-6
clone size: -
D gene: -
CDR3 DNA: TGTGCCAGCAGCCGCCTCCCAGGCGGGAGCACAGATACGCAGTATTTT
CDR3 protein: CASSRLPGGSTDTQYF

J gene: TRBJ2-7
V gene: TRBV4-3
clone size: once
D gene: -
CDR3 DNA: TGCGCCAGCAGCCAAGATAGGCGCGAGCAGTACTTC
CDR3 protein: CASSQDRREQYF

J gene: TRBJ2-7
V gene: TRBV2
clone size: -
D gene: -
CDR3 DNA: TGTGCCAGCTCCCGTCATAGAGTAGCAAACGAGCAGTACTTC
CDR3 protein: CASSRHRVANEQYF

J gene: TRBJ2-7
V gene: TRBV27
clone size: -
D gene: TRBD1
CDR3 DNA: TGTGCCAGCAGTCCACGTAAGACAGGGCGGTACGAGCAGTACTTC
CDR3 protein: CASSPRKTGRYEQYF

J gene: TRBJ2-5
V gene: TRBV7-2
clone size: -
D gene: TRBD1
CDR3 DNA: TGTGCCAGCAGCCGGACAGGGACCCAAGAGACCCAGTACTTC
CDR3 protein: CASSRTGTQETQYF

J gene: TRBJ2-7
V gene: TRBV23-1
clone size: -
D gene: TRBD1
CDR3 DNA: TGCGCCAGCAGTCATACCGGGACAGGGGCCTACGAGCAGTACTTC
CDR3 protein: CASSHTGTGAYEQYF

J gene: TRBJ2-5
V gene: TRBV5-1
clone size: -
D gene: -
CDR3 DNA: TGCGCCAGCAGCTCGGAGGGACGTATAGCTGCCGAGACCCAGTACTTC
CDR3 protein: CASSSEGRIAAETQYF

J gene: TRBJ2-3
V gene: TRBV19
clone size: -
D gene: TRBD1
CDR3 DNA: TGTGCCAGCAGTACTACAGGGGGCGCAGATACGCAGTATTTT
CDR3 protein: CASSTTGGADTQYF

J gene: TRBJ1-5
V gene: TRBV10-3
clone size: -
D gene: -
CDR3 DNA: TGTGCCATCAGTGCAGGGGTTTCCAATCAGCCCCAGCATTTT
CDR3 protein: CAISAGVSNQPQHF

J gene: TRBJ2-2
V gene: TRBV7-9
clone size: few
D gene: TRBD2
CDR3 DNA: TGTGCCAGCAGCACTAGCGGGAGAGGGCACACCGGGGAGCTGTTTTTT
CDR3 protein: CASSTSGRGHTGELFF